The present T cell receptor beta chain was sequenced within a study of blood T cell repertoires in COVID-19. Looking at the study overall: The study drew acute and convalescent COVID-19 samples from the United States, Italy and Spain. In each case, the material was cDNA or gDNA derived from T cells, B-cell-depleted T cells, or PBMCs.

From germline, CDR1 is LNHDA and CDR2 SQIVND (reference sequence). V lost 1 base and J lost 5; bases outside the gene matches: 6. This CDR3 is 16 amino acids long. Followed over time, Seattle patients had been enrolled while infection was active. Authors' data handling: Cell counts per sample came from amplifying reference gene primers. This table comes from immunoSEQ multiplex PCR, and its TCRdb copy is limited to in-frame clones, with some not included. That table supplies the V and J calls and clone size; D and trimming were determined from the DNA. This table has around 400,000 clones, about 89% appearing once.

This TCR was recovered from a woman aged 25 to 39 with COVID-19, enrolled during active disease. The chain links TRBV19 to TRBJ1-5; 9 bases are a match to TRBD1. The sample taken for sequencing was peripheral blood. CDR3 DNA: TGTGCCAGTAGTATAGGGCAGACAGGGGGGGATCAGCCCCAGCATTTT. Encoded protein: CASSIGQTGGDQPQHF.